Listed below are T cell receptor beta chains from one sample, sequenced in a study of OX40 agonist ivuxolimab in advanced cancers. Assay used: immunoSEQ multiplex PCR; TCRdb lists only in-frame clones, some missing. The sample contains about 40,000 clones, more than 75% of which appear only once. The sequenced sample was CD4+ or CD8+ T cells sorted from blood, obtained in a trial of the OX40 agonist ivuxolimab. The receptor set was obtained from an adult with an advanced solid tumor such as melanoma, head and neck, liver or kidney cancer. CDR3s include the opening cysteine and the closing phenylalanine or tryptophan. Each record gives: CDR3 protein, CDR3 DNA, J gene, D gene, clone size, V gene. The D gene is left open where the match is weak. The size of a clone is reported for some rows only, either as once, few or many, or as a class for expanded clones.

CASSARGLNTEAFF	TGTGCCAGCAGTGCCAGGGGACTGAACACTGAAGCTTTCTTT	TRBJ1-1	-	-	TRBV6-1
CASSIPSDYQQTNEQFF	TGTGCCAGCAGCATTCCGAGCGACTACCAGCAAACCAATGAGCAGTTCTTC	TRBJ2-1	-	-	TRBV5-4
CASMSQGRVTEAFF	TGTGCCAGCATGTCACAGGGTAGGGTGACTGAAGCTTTCTTT	TRBJ1-1	-	-	TRBV2
CSVEPIIAGEYPGELFF	TGCAGCGTTGAGCCAATTATAGCGGGAGAGTATCCCGGGGAGCTGTTTTTT	TRBJ2-2	TRBD2	-	TRBV29-1
CASSTLRDYYEQYF	TGTGCCAGCAGCACCCTCCGGGACTACTACGAGCAGTACTTC	TRBJ2-7	-	-	TRBV21-1
CASSQEAVPGDTQYF	TGCGCCAGCAGCCAAGAGGCGGTCCCGGGCGATACGCAGTATTTT	TRBJ2-3	-	-	TRBV5-1
CASSPDVIGEQFF	TGTGCCAGCAGCCCCGACGTGATAGGTGAGCAGTTCTTC	TRBJ2-1	-	-	TRBV28
CAGSGSPYNEQFF	TGCGCCGGCTCCGGGTCCCCATACAATGAGCAGTTCTTC	TRBJ2-1	-	-	TRBV10-2
CASSLGVTYEQYF	TGTGCCAGCAGCCTAGGGGTTACCTACGAGCAGTACTTC	TRBJ2-7	-	-	TRBV11-2
CASSQDRGGGNSPLHF	TGCGCCAGCAGCCAAGATCGAGGGGGGGGCAATTCACCCCTCCACTTT	TRBJ1-6	-	-	TRBV4-1
CASSSGAYGYTF	TGTGCCAGCAGCTCAGGTGCCTATGGCTACACCTTC	TRBJ1-2	-	-	TRBV6-5
CASSPAGTSSYEQYF	TGTGCCAGTAGTCCAGCCGGGACATCCTCCTACGAGCAGTACTTC	TRBJ2-7	-	once	TRBV19
CASSPTGLEETQYF	TGTGCCAGCAGCCCAACGGGTCTAGAAGAGACCCAGTACTTC	TRBJ2-5	-	-	TRBV11-1
CASSGGMTGDSVHEQYF	TGTGCCAGCAGCGGGGGGATGACAGGGGATTCCGTCCACGAGCAGTACTTC	TRBJ2-7	TRBD1	-	TRBV9
CASSLYPEYEQYF	TGTGCCAGCAGTTTATACCCAGAGTACGAGCAGTACTTC	TRBJ2-7	-	-	TRBV27
CASRSNREFF	TGTGCCAGCAGGTCCAACCGGGAGTTCTTC	TRBJ2-1	-	-	TRBV6-5
CASSPRPGTGHSSGNTIYF	TGTGCCAGCAGCCCCCGTCCCGGGACAGGGCACAGCTCTGGAAACACCATATATTTT	TRBJ1-3	TRBD1	-	TRBV13
CASSLGGAFQPQHF	TGTGCCAGCAGCTTAGGGGGGGCCTTTCAGCCCCAGCATTTT	TRBJ1-5	-	-	TRBV11-2
CASSDKALAGYNEQFF	TGTGCCAGCAGTGATAAGGCACTAGCGGGGTACAATGAGCAGTTCTTC	TRBJ2-1	TRBD2	-	TRBV2
CASSLWGDQPQHF	TGTGCCAGCAGCTTGTGGGGGGATCAGCCCCAGCATTTT	TRBJ1-5	-	-	TRBV5-6
CASSIGVNNQPQHF	TGTGCCAGCAGCATAGGGGTGAACAATCAGCCCCAGCATTTT	TRBJ1-5	-	-	TRBV7-9
CASSLAGGPRGELFF	TGTGCCAGCAGCTTAGCGGGGGGGCCTCGGGGGGAGCTGTTTTTT	TRBJ2-2	TRBD2	once	TRBV6-6
CAWSISGNTIYF	TGTGCCTGGAGTATCTCTGGAAACACCATATATTTT	TRBJ1-3	-	-	TRBV30
CASSETRGYGYTF	TGTGCCAGCAGTGAAACGCGTGGCTATGGCTACACCTTC	TRBJ1-2	-	once	TRBV6-4
CASSSPGTGSYEQYF	TGTGCCAGCAGCTCCCCCGGGACAGGGAGTTACGAGCAGTACTTC	TRBJ2-7	TRBD1	-	TRBV13
CASSLASGRETQYF	TGTGCCAGCAGCTTAGCGTCGGGGAGGGAGACCCAGTACTTC	TRBJ2-5	-	-	TRBV7-9
CASSLAVGYSNQPQHF	TGTGCCAGCAGCTTAGCAGTTGGGTATAGCAATCAGCCCCAGCATTTT	TRBJ1-5	-	-	TRBV7-8
CASSLLSGRTDTQYF	TGTGCCAGCAGTTTGCTTAGCGGACGCACAGATACGCAGTATTTT	TRBJ2-3	-	-	TRBV6-6
CASSPHRSGNTIYF	TGTGCCAGCAGCCCCCACAGATCTGGAAACACCATATATTTT	TRBJ1-3	-	once	TRBV27
CASSLPAYNEQFF	TGCGCCAGCAGCTTACCGGCTTACAATGAGCAGTTCTTC	TRBJ2-1	-	once	TRBV5-1
CASSAPGQGNTEAFF	TGTGCCAGCAGTGCGCCGGGACAGGGGAACACTGAAGCTTTCTTT	TRBJ1-1	TRBD1	-	TRBV27
CASGLVRSGEDTTGELFF	TGTGCTAGTGGTTTGGTAAGAAGCGGGGAGGACACCACCGGGGAGCTGTTTTTT	TRBJ2-2	TRBD2	-	TRBV12-5